This paragraph reports one TCR beta chain. The antigen is unknown. The record originates from a study of radiation and T cells in renal cell carcinoma. Findings of the study overall: In blood, top tumor clones expanded by 2 weeks, shrinking by 4.

Time point denoted: blood 4 weeks post-SBRT, at nephrectomy. As to treatment: 15 Gy SBRT to primary tumor, nephrectomy 4 weeks later. Nephrectomy followed 15 Gy stereotactic body radiation by 4 weeks. This renal cell carcinoma was of the clear cell type. The assay was immunoSEQ multiplex PCR, and TCRdb's table has in-frame clones only and misses some. The sample lists roughly 92,000 clones; approximately 80% were seen once. CDR1 and CDR2 from the germline V gene are LNHDA and SQIVND (reference sequence). Trimming took 5 bases from V and 4 from J; bases not matched to a gene: 8. This CDR3 spans 15 amino acids.

The TCR comes from a man aged 55 to 69 with renal cell carcinoma. Sample: blood, taken from a patient whose treatment included radiotherapy and nephrectomy. V usage is TRBV19 and J usage is TRBJ2-5; TRBD1 aligns across 9 bases. CDR3 coding DNA: TGTGCCAGTAGTCCCGGGACAGGGTGGGGAGAGACCCAGTACTTC. Translating it yields CASSPGTGWGETQYF. Combining the CDR3 with reference TRBV19 and TRBJ2-5 gives the whole variable domain DGGITQSPKYLFRKEGQNVTLSCEQNLNHDAMYWYRQDPGQGLRLIYYSQIVNDFQKGDIAEGYSVSREKKESFPLTVTSAQKNPTAFYLCASSPGTGWGETQYFGPGTRLLVL.